The source of this T cell receptor beta chain is a study of blood T cell repertoires in COVID-19. Data came from immunoSEQ multiplex PCR; TCRdb stores just in-frame clones and leaves some out. The repertoire holds 150,000 to 200,000 clones, with 90% as singletons. V was clipped by 3 bases and J by 4 bases, with 9 bases between them. In germline, CDR1 is MNHEY, CDR2 SMNVEV (reference sequence). CDR3 size: 14 residues. Sample: peripheral blood. The chain recombines TRBV27 with TRBJ2-2; D not resolved. This receptor was taken from a man aged 50 to 60 with acute or convalescent COVID-19. CDR3 sequence: CASSFTQITGELFF. CDR3 in DNA: TGTGCCAGCAGTTTTACCCAGATCACCGGGGAGCTGTTTTTT.